The 29 T cell receptor beta chains in this list originate from one sample, sequenced in a study of spatial heterogeneity in lung cancer. The time point denotes: sample taken at primary tumor resection. Sequencing of whole RNA from tumor, nontumor lung or frozen PBMC involved no sorting. TCRdb passed the 5' RACE reads through MiXCR, listing each CDR3 protein once. This sample has about 4,800 distinct CDR3 sequences, with roughly 27% found just once. The sample in question was PBMCs, obtained at surgery. All receptors derive from a male donor with early-stage non-small cell lung cancer.

This clonotype counts as medium-sized. The CDR3 loop reads CASSLFPPLGYTF. The CDR3 nucleotides read TGTGCCAGCAGCTTATTCCCTCCTTTAGGCTACACCTTC. The chain carries TRBV7-3 and TRBJ1-2; the D is unclear. The CDR3 contains 13 residues. Germline CDR1 SGHTA, CDR2 FQGTGA. Trimming stripped 2 bases from V and 8 bases from J, with 12 bases between.

The gene calls are TRBV11-2 and TRBJ2-3; TRBD2 agrees at 10 bases. CDR1 and CDR2 (germline): SGHAT, FQNNGV. Trimming cost V 4 bases and J 3 bases; bases outside gene matches: 4. This CDR3 has 15 residues. The CDR3 bases are TGTGCCAGCAGCTACACTAGCGGGACAACAGATACGCAGTATTTT. Amino acid sequence: CASSYTSGTTDTQYF.

This chain connects TRBV3-1 to TRBJ1-6, with 7 bases identical to TRBD1. The J segment lost 6 bases and the V segment lost 1 base, leaving 3 bases of the junction unmatched. The CDR3 has 15 residues. CDR1 and CDR2 from the germline V gene are LGHDT and YNNKEL (reference sequence). CDR3: CASSQVAGGNSPLHF. The CDR3 DNA follows: TGTGCCAGCAGCCAAGTGGCAGGGGGTAATTCACCCCTCCACTTT.

By sample share, this clonotype is medium-sized. In DNA form, the CDR3 reads TGTGCCAGCAGCTTATTGGGGGAAACTATGCGGGGCTACACCTTC. This codes for CASSLLGETMRGYTF. This chain links TRBV5-5 with TRBJ1-2, with D possibly being TRBD1 (5 bases). Germline CDR1 SGHKS, CDR2 YYEKEE (reference sequence). The V and J ends lost 2 bases and 8 bases respectively, with 19 bases between them. The CDR3 has 15 residues.

This clonotype is hyperexpanded by share. This chain uses TRBV11-2 with TRBJ2-5; D is uncertain. The length of the CDR3 is 12 residues. V shed 5 bases and J shed 5 bases, with 9 bases lying between them. Germline V gene lookup returns CDR1 SGHAT and CDR2 FQNNGV. This chain's CDR3 is CASSQESETQYF. DNA of the CDR3: TGTGCCAGCAGCCAGGAGTCGGAGACCCAGTACTTC.

This clonotype was detected only a few times. The genes are TRBV7-9 and TRBJ2-5; 11 bases map to TRBD1. V dropped 5 bases and J dropped 0; count of bases not matched to a gene: 5. The CDR3 sequence is 16 residues long. Germline CDR1 SEHNR, CDR2 FQNEAQ (reference sequence). The CDR3 here is CASSPGTGGYQETQYF. CDR3 bases: TGTGCCAGCAGCCCCGGGACAGGGGGATACCAAGAGACCCAGTACTTC.

The genes are TRBV20-1 and TRBJ2-5; tentatively, D is TRBD2 (5 bases). Trimming pared 1 base from V and 5 bases from J, leaving 8 bases between. The CDR3 is made up of 12 amino acids. Germline V gene data show CDR1 as DFQATT and CDR2 as SNEGSKA (reference sequence). The CDR3 DNA follows: TGCAGTGCTAGAGGCGGGTGGGAGACCCAGTACTTC. It encodes CSARGGWETQYF.

This chain links TRBV5-5 with TRBJ1-5; D remains ambiguous. This CDR3 has 15 amino acids. CDR1 and CDR2 from the germline V gene are SGHKS and YYEKEE (reference sequence). Trimming pared 0 bases from V and 5 bases from J, leaving 12 bases between. In DNA form, the CDR3 reads TGTGCCAGCAGCTTGGTCGGGCATGAAGATCAGCCCCAGCATTTT. Its protein product is CASSLVGHEDQPQHF.

This clonotype rates as medium-sized (0.01 to 0.1%). The chain joins TRBV5-6 to TRBJ2-5; D not certain. The CDR3 consists of 12 residues. Germline V CDR1 and CDR2: SGHDT, YYEEEE. The V gene lost 0 bases and the J gene lost 4 bases, with 4 bases spanning the gap. CDR3 DNA sequence: TGTGCCAGCAGCTTGGCGATAGAGACCCAGTACTTC. It codes for CASSLAIETQYF.

The rearrangement uses TRBV12-3 or TRBV12-4 and TRBJ2-5; the match to TRBD1 covers 9 bases. Trimming cost V 6 bases and J 4 bases; bases outside gene matches: 9. The CDR3 spans 15 residues. This CDR3 reads CASSLSGTGLETQYF. The CDR3, as DNA: TGTGCCAGCAGCCTGTCCGGGACAGGGTTAGAGACCCAGTACTTC.

J is TRBJ2-3 and V is TRBV6-2 or TRBV6-3, with TRBD2 matching 8 bases. CDR3 size: 17 residues. V gave up 4 bases and J gave up 2 bases; unmatched junction bases: 11. CDR1 is MNHEY and CDR2 is SVGEGT in the germline V gene. CDR3 nucleotides: TGTGCCAGCAGTTCGAACAAGCGGGAGAGGGCCACAGATACGCAGTATTTT. Its protein product is CASSSNKRERATDTQYF.

This clonotype is deemed medium-sized. V and J are TRBV28 and TRBJ1-5; D possibly corresponds to TRBD1 (5 bases). CDR1 and CDR2 from the germline V gene are MDHEN and SYDVKM. The CDR3 totals 13 residues. Between the trimmed V and J ends, which lost 5 bases and 4 bases, there was a span of 9 bases. The CDR3 spells CASSIEGNQPQHF. The CDR3 nucleotides read TGTGCCAGCAGTATAGAGGGGAATCAGCCCCAGCATTTT.

This clonotype appeared a single time. Here the CDR3 DNA reads TGTGCCAGCAGCTCCCGGGGCGGGCCCTCCTACAATGAGCAGTTCTTC. Translation gives CASSSRGGPSYNEQFF. V gene TRBV7-9 combines with J gene TRBJ2-1; the D call may be TRBD1 or TRBD2 (5 bases each). This CDR3 has 16 amino acids. V dropped 4 bases and J dropped 0 bases, with 13 bases sitting between them. The germline CDR1 and CDR2 sequences are SEHNR and FQNEAQ (reference sequence).

CDR3 in DNA: TGTGCCAGCAGCCAACAGGGTACGAGGATCGATTTCTTT. It translates to CASSQQGTRIDFF. The genes are TRBV3-1 and TRBJ1-1; D is perhaps TRBD1 (5 bases). Germline CDR1 LGHDT, CDR2 YNNKEL (reference sequence). The CDR3 extends over 13 amino acids. V was clipped by 2 bases and J by 13 bases, with 17 bases between them.

The chain is built from TRBV19 and TRBJ1-4; D not resolved. This CDR3 is built from 13 residues. CDR1 and CDR2 (germline): LNHDA, SQIVND (reference sequence). Trimming shortened V by 3 bases and J by 4 bases, and 6 bases separated the two germline ends. CDR3 sequence: CASSIQFNEKLFF. CDR3 DNA: TGTGCCAGTAGTATCCAGTTTAATGAAAAACTGTTTTTT. Drawing the rest from reference TRBV19 and TRBJ1-4, the complete variable domain is DGGITQSPKYLFRKEGQNVTLSCEQNLNHDAMYWYRQDPGQGLRLIYYSQIVNDFQKGDIAEGYSVSREKKESFPLTVTSAQKNPTAFYLCASSIQFNEKLFFGSGTQLSVL.

The chain employs TRBV29-1 and TRBJ2-3; D unresolved. Germline lookup yields CDR1 SQVTM and CDR2 ANQGSEA. The CDR3 is made up of 11 amino acids. V was shortened by 7 bases and J by 0 bases, with 5 bases between the two germline ends. The CDR3 bases are TGCAGCGGCGACAGCACAGATACGCAGTATTTT. This gives the protein CSGDSTDTQYF.

This rearrangement joins TRBV3-1 to TRBJ2-1; D uncertain. The CDR3 covers 15 residues. The germline CDR1 and CDR2 sequences are LGHDT and YNNKEL (reference sequence). V was shortened by 0 bases and J by 3 bases, with 9 bases between the two germline ends. In DNA form, the CDR3 reads TGTGCCAGCAGCCAAGAGTTACGGCTCTACAATGAGCAGTTCTTC. Residues: CASSQELRLYNEQFF.

The sample holds one count of this clonotype. The J gene is TRBJ1-6, the V gene TRBV9, with 9 bases lining up with TRBD1. V shed 3 bases and J 7 bases; nucleotides not matched to a gene: 5. The CDR3 contains 15 residues. Germline values: CDR1 SGDLS, CDR2 YYNGEE. CDR3 nucleotides: TGTGCCAGCAGCGCGACAGGGGGATCCAATTCACCCCTCCACTTT. Protein product: CASSATGGSNSPLHF.

Within the sample, this clonotype is medium-sized. The V and J genes are TRBV7-6 and TRBJ1-4; 9 positions agree with TRBD1. V dropped 5 bases and J dropped 0; count of bases not matched to a gene: 7. CDR1 and CDR2 (germline): SGHVS, FNYEAQ. This CDR3 contains 17 residues. CDR3 DNA sequence: TGTGCCAGCAGCAACAGGGGGCGGACGACAACTAATGAAAAACTGTTTTTT. Its translation: CASSNRGRTTTNEKLFF.

The chain has TRBV6-2 or TRBV6-3 and TRBJ1-6; unclear D gene. Germline loops: CDR1 MNHEY, CDR2 SVGEGT. The V and J ends lost 6 bases and 7 bases respectively, with 7 bases between them. This CDR3 is 12 amino acids long. The CDR3 bases are TGTGCCAGCAGGACGGGAAATTCACCCCTCCACTTT. Translation: CASRTGNSPLHF.

By sample fraction, this clonotype is medium-sized. The chain uses TRBV20-1 and TRBJ2-3, with TRBD2 as a possible D gene (6 bases). Trimming stripped 5 bases from V and 0 bases from J, with 12 bases between. This CDR3 spans 14 amino acids. Germline CDR1 reads DFQATT; CDR2 reads SNEGSKA (reference sequence). The CDR3 reads CSALVEGSTDTQYF. CDR3 DNA: TGCAGTGCTTTGGTGGAGGGGAGCACAGATACGCAGTATTTT.

This clonotype was counted a few times. V and J are TRBV3-1 and TRBJ2-7; possibly TRBD1 for D (6 bases). CDR1 and CDR2 from the germline V gene are LGHDT and YNNKEL (reference sequence). This CDR3 is built from 13 residues. V was trimmed by 2 bases and J by 5 bases, leaving 10 bases between them. The CDR3 DNA follows: TGTGCCAGCAGCCAACGGCAGGGGAACGAGCAGTACTTC. This gives the protein CASSQRQGNEQYF.

This clonotype is medium-sized within its sample. The chain has TRBV20-1 and TRBJ2-7; perhaps TRBD1 as D (6 bases). The CDR3 spans 12 residues. V lost 2 bases and J 2 bases, leaving 7 bases between the germline ends. The germline CDR1 and CDR2 sequences are DFQATT and SNEGSKA (reference sequence). CDR3 protein: CSARRGTYEQYF. CDR3 sequence (DNA): TGCAGTGCTAGAAGGGGGACCTACGAGCAGTACTTC.

The gene calls are TRBV5-5 and TRBJ2-5; 11 bases line up with TRBD1. Trimming removed 4 bases from V and 2 bases from J; junction bases left unmatched: 4. There are 15 residues in the CDR3. Germline V gene lookup returns CDR1 SGHKS and CDR2 YYEKEE (reference sequence). The CDR3, as DNA: TGTGCCAGCAGCGGGTGGGACAGGGGGCAAGAGACCCAGTACTTC. It specifies CASSGWDRGQETQYF.

This clonotype was counted many times. The rearrangement links TRBV5-1 to TRBJ2-7; TRBD2 agrees at 7 bases. Losses at the gene ends were 4 bases for V and 1 base for J; bases not matched to a gene: 8. Per germline, CDR1 SGHRS and CDR2 YFSETQ. CDR3 length: 15 residues. This chain's CDR3 is CASSLGTGGSYEQYF. In nucleotides, the CDR3 is TGCGCCAGCAGCCTGGGGACCGGGGGGTCCTACGAGCAGTACTTC.

In this sample, this clonotype turned up a few times. J is TRBJ2-5 and V is TRBV7-2; D call uncertain. The CDR3 runs 12 residues. Trimming shortened V by 1 base and J by 9 bases, and 9 bases separated the two germline ends. The germline CDR1 and CDR2 sequences are SGHTA and FQGNSA. In DNA form, the CDR3 reads TGTGCCAGCAGCTTAGAGGCCGGCCCCCAGTACTTC. Protein: CASSLEAGPQYF.

Sample share makes this clonotype medium-sized. The chain joins TRBV10-3 to TRBJ2-1, with TRBD2 matching 9 bases. J lost 5 bases, V lost 8 bases, and 10 bases had no gene match. Germline V CDR1 and CDR2: ENHRY, SYGVKD. CDR3 length: 15 residues. The CDR3 region is CAIPKETSGNNEQFF. CDR3 DNA sequence: TGTGCCATCCCTAAGGAGACTAGCGGAAACAATGAGCAGTTCTTC.

This clonotype was counted many times. The genes are TRBV7-9 and TRBJ2-1, with 9 bases matching TRBD2. The germline V gene encodes CDR1 SEHNR and CDR2 FQNEAQ (reference sequence). J gave up 10 bases and V 5 bases, and 9 bases lay outside the gene matches. The CDR3 is 14 amino acids. CDR3 DNA: TGTGCCAGCAGCGAGGGACTAGCAGGTGTGGAGCAGTTCTTC. Residues: CASSEGLAGVEQFF.

By proportion, this clonotype is medium-sized. The genes are TRBV3-1 and TRBJ1-2; TRBD1 is a possible D gene (6 bases). CDR1 LGHDT and CDR2 YNNKEL come from the germline V gene (reference sequence). This CDR3 has 13 amino acids. The ends were cut back, 3 bases at V and 10 bases at J, with 15 bases in the middle. CDR3: CASSQPGDTVYTF. The CDR3 DNA reads TGTGCCAGCAGCCAGCCAGGGGACACAGTCTACACCTTC.